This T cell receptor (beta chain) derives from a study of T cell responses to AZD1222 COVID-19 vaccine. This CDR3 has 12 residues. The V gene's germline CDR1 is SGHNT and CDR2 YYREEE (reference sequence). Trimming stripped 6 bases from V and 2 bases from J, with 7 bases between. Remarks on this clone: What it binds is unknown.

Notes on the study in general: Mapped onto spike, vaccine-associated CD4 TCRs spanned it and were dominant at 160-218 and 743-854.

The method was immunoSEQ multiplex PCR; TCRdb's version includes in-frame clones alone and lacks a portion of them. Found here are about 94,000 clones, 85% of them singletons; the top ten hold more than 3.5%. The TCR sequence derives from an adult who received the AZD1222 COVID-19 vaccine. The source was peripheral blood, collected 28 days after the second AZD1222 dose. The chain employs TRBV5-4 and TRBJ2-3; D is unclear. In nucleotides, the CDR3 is TGTGCCAGCACCCACGACACAGATACGCAGTATTTT. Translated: CASTHDTDTQYF.